The 9 T cell receptor beta chains reported below all come from one sample, sequenced in a study of breast tumors, draining lymph nodes, adjacent tissues. Using its own MiXCR run on the multiplex PCR reads, TCRdb lists one record per CDR3 protein. The sample comprises 75,000 to 100,000 distinct CDR3 sequences, about 20% of which are singletons, and 2% to 3% rests with the top ten. Breast cancer patients provided tissue from their axillary draining lymph nodes. Sample: axillary lymph node tissue. The receptor source for this set is a female donor with breast cancer. Some clones in this sample may be carry-over from other donors' samples.

This clonotype has at least ten counts. This chain links TRBV11-2 with TRBJ2-7; unclear D gene. Trimming shortened V by 3 bases and J by 7 bases, and 10 bases separated the two germline ends. There are 12 residues in the CDR3. Germline V gene sequence: CDR1 SGHAT, CDR2 FQNNGV. In nucleotides, the CDR3 is TGTGCCAGCAGCTTTTCTCTGGGAGAGCAGTACTTC. Translated: CASSFSLGEQYF. The variable domain in full, completed from reference TRBV11-2 and TRBJ2-7, reads EAGVAQSPRYKIIEKRQSVAFWCNPISGHATLYWYQQILGQGPKLLIQFQNNGVVDDSQLPKDRFSAERLKGVDSTLKIQPAKLEDSAVYLCASSFSLGEQYFGPGTRLTVT.

This clonotype was recorded many times. V usage is TRBV20-1 and J usage is TRBJ1-3; D is undetermined. The CDR3 sequence is 13 residues long. Germline V CDR1 and CDR2: DFQATT, SNEGSKA (reference sequence). V dropped 2 bases and J dropped 0 bases, with 5 bases sitting between them. The DNA for the CDR3 is TGCAGTGCTAGATGGAACTCTGGAAACACCATATATTTT. It specifies CSARWNSGNTIYF.

In its sample, this clonotype was seen many times. The genes are TRBV6-5 and TRBJ1-2, with D perhaps TRBD1 (5 bases). Germline values: CDR1 MNHEY, CDR2 SVGAGI. CDR3 length: 13 residues. V lost 2 bases and J 8 bases, leaving 12 bases between the germline ends. CDR3 loop: CASSYGGDEGYTF. Written as DNA, the CDR3 is TGTGCCAGCAGTTACGGGGGGGATGAAGGCTACACCTTC.

About this clonotype itself: This clone may be a read error of a much larger clone one base away. The gene calls are TRBV12-3 or TRBV12-4 and TRBJ2-3; the match to TRBD1 covers 7 bases. With the DNA end fitting TRBJ1-5 better, the J assignment may be wrong. The CDR3 is 16 amino acids. For the CDR3, the DNA is TGTGCCAGCAGTTTCGGAAGCGGGAAGGGGGCAGATACGCAGCATTTT. This codes for CASSFGSGKGADTQHF.

Of note for this clonotype: This clone may be a read error of a much larger clone one base away. The chain recombines TRBV6-2 or TRBV6-3 with TRBJ2-7; 12 positions agree with TRBD2. The J segment lost 3 bases and the V segment lost 8 bases, leaving 8 bases of the junction unmatched. Germline CDR1 and CDR2: MNHEY and SVGEGT. The CDR3 contains 15 residues. The CDR3 spells CASPPGLAGSYEQYF. In nucleotides, the CDR3 is TGTGCCAGCCCCCCGGGACTAGCGGGTAGCTACGAGCAGTACTTC.

To note about this clonotype: This could be a read error, since a much larger clone is one nucleotide away. The chain is built from TRBV12-3 or TRBV12-4 and TRBJ2-2; 10 nucleotides match TRBD1. There are 18 residues in the CDR3. The CDR3 coding sequence is TGTGCCAGCAGTTTAACGGGACAGGGGCGCATAGTAACCGGGGGGCTGTTTTTT. This codes for CASSLTGQGRIVTGGLFF.

There are many counts of this clonotype. The junction shows a germline mismatch at one end, possibly a read error. This sequence joins TRBV12-3 or TRBV12-4 and TRBJ1-5; 10 positions match TRBD1. There are 13 residues in the CDR3. CDR3 residues: CASSRTGGQAQHF. Written as DNA, the CDR3 is TGTGCCAGCAGTAGGACAGGGGGTCAGGCCCAGCATTTT.

This clonotype was recorded at least ten times. The J gene is TRBJ2-7, the V gene TRBV6-5; 8 nucleotides align to TRBD1. CDR1 is MNHEY and CDR2 is SVGAGI in the germline V gene. The CDR3 is made up of 14 amino acids. The V gene end was trimmed by 5 bases and the J gene end by 4 bases; junction bases not matched to a gene: 7. In nucleotides, the CDR3 is TGTGCCAGCAGTGCAGACAGGGGTGGATACGAGCAGTACTTC. This gives the protein CASSADRGGYEQYF.

This clonotype was counted at least ten times. V gene TRBV5-5 combines with J gene TRBJ2-7, with D possibly being TRBD1 or TRBD2 (5 bases each). This CDR3 region has 14 residues. V lost 4 bases and J lost 6, with 17 bases in between. CDR1 is SGHKS, CDR2 YYEKEE, per germline (reference sequence). The CDR3 DNA reads as TGTGCCAGCAGCGCAACCGGGACGGTCCGCGAGCAGTACTTC. Protein product: CASSATGTVREQYF. The whole variable domain, filled in from reference TRBV5-5 and TRBJ2-7, reads DAGVTQSPTHLIKTRGQQVTLRCSPISGHKSVSWYQQVLGQGPQFIFQYYEKEERGRGNFPDRFSARQFPNYSSELNVNALLLGDSALYLCASSATGTVREQYFGPGTRLTVT.